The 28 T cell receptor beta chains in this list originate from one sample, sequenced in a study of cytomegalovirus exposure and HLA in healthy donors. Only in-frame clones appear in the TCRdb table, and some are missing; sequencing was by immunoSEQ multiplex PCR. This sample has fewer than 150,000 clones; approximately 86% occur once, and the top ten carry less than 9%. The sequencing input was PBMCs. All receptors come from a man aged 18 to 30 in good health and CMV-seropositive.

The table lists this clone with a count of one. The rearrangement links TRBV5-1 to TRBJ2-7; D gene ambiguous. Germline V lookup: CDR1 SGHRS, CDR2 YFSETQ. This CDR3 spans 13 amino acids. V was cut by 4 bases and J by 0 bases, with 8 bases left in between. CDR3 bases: TGCGCCAGCAGCAAGGAGACCTCCTACGAGCAGTACTTC. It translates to CASSKETSYEQYF.

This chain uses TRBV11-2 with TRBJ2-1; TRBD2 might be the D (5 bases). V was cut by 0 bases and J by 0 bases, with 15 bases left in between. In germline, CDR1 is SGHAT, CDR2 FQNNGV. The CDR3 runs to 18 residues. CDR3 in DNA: TGTGCCAGCAGCTTAGAAGTACTAGTCCTTAGCTCCTACAATGAGCAGTTCTTC. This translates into CASSLEVLVLSSYNEQFF.

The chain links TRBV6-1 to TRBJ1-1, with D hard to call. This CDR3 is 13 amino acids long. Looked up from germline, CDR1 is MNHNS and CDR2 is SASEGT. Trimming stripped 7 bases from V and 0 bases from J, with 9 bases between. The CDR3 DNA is TGTGCCAGCACCGGGTCGATGAACACTGAAGCTTTCTTT. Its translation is CASTGSMNTEAFF.

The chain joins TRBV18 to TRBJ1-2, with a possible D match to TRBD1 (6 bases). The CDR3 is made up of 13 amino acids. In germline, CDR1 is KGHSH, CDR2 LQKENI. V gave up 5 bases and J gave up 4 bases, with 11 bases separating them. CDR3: CASSTGTSYGYTF. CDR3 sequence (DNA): TGTGCCAGCTCAACCGGGACAAGCTATGGCTACACCTTC.

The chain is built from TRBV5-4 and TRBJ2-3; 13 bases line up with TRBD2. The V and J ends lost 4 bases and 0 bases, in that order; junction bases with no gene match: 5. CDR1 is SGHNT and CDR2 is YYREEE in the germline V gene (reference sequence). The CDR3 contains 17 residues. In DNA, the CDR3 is TGTGCCAGCAGCGCGGGGACTAGCGGGGCCAGCACAGATACGCAGTATTTT. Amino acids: CASSAGTSGASTDTQYF.

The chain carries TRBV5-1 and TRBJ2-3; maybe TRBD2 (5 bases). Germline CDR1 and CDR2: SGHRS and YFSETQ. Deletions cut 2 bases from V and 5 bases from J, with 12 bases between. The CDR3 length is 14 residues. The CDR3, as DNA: TGCGCCAGCAGCTTATCCGGGGAGAGAGATACGCAGTATTTT. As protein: CASSLSGERDTQYF.

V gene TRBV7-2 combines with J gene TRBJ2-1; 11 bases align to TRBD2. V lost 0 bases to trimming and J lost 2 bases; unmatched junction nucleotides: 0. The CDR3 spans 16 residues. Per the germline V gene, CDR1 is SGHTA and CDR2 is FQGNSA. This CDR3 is CASSLASGRAYNEQFF. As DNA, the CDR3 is TGTGCCAGCAGCTTAGCTAGCGGGAGGGCCTACAATGAGCAGTTCTTC.

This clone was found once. CDR3: CASSQNEGQGDQPQHF. For the CDR3, the DNA is TGTGCCAGCAGCCAAAACGAGGGACAGGGGGATCAGCCCCAGCATTTT. V is TRBV4-2 and J is TRBJ1-5, with TRBD1 matching over 11 bases. There are 16 residues in the CDR3. CDR1 LGHNA and CDR2 YNFKEQ come from the germline V gene. Germline trimming cut 2 bases from V and 5 bases from J; bases unmatched to any gene: 5.

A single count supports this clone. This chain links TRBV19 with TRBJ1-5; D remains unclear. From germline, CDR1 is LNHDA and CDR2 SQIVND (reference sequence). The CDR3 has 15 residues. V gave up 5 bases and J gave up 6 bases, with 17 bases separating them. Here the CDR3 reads CASSGRSTQLQPQHF. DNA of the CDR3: TGTGCCAGTAGTGGGAGGTCCACACAACTTCAGCCCCAGCATTTT.

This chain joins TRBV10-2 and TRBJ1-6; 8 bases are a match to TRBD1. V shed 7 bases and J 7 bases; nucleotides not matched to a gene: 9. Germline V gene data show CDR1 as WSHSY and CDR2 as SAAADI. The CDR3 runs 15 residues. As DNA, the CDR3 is TGCGCCAGCACGCCGGGACAGGTGGGGAATTCACCCCTCCACTTT. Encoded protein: CASTPGQVGNSPLHF.

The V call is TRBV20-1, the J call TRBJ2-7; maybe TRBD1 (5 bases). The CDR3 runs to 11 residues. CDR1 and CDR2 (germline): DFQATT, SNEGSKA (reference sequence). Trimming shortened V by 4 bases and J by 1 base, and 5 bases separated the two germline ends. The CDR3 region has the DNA TGCAGTGCTACAGGGTCCTACGAGCAGTACTTC. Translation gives CSATGSYEQYF.

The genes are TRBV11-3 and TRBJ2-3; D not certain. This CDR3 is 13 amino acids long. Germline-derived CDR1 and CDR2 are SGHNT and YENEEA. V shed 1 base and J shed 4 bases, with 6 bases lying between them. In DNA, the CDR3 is TGTGCCAGCAGCTTAGCGTCCGCAGATACGCAGTATTTT. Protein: CASSLASADTQYF.

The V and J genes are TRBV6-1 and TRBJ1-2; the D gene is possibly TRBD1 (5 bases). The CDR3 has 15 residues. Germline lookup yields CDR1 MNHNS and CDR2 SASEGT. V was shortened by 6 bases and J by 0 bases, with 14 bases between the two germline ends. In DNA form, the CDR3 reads TGTGCCAGCAGGGGAACAGGACTAGCTAACTATGGCTACACCTTC. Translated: CASRGTGLANYGYTF.

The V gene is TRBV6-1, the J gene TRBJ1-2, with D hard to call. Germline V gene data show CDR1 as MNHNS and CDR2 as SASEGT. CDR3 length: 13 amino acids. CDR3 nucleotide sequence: TGTGTCACCCGGGGAGGCCGCTTTTATGGCTACACCTTC. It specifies CVTRGGRFYGYTF.

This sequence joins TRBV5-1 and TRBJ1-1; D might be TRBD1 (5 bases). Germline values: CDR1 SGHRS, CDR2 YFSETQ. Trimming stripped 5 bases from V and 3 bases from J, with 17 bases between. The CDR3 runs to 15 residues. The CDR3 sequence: CASRPSLGTYTEAFF. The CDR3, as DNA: TGCGCCAGCAGACCCTCTCTTGGGACTTACACTGAAGCTTTCTTT.

CDR3 bases: TGTGCCAGCAGGCCCACCGGACAGGCTAATGAAAAACTGTTTTTT. Protein product: CASRPTGQANEKLFF. The chain joins TRBV27 to TRBJ1-4, with TRBD1 matching over 7 bases. Germline trimming cut 6 bases from V and 3 bases from J; bases unmatched to any gene: 7. The CDR3 consists of 15 residues. Looked up from germline, CDR1 is MNHEY and CDR2 is SMNVEV (reference sequence).

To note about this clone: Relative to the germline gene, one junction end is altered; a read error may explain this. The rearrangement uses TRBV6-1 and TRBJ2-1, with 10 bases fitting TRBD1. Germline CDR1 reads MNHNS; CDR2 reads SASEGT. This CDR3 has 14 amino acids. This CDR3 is CASSEAGGQGTILF. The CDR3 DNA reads TGTGCCAGCAGTGAAGCGGGGGGACAGGGGACGATACTCTTC.

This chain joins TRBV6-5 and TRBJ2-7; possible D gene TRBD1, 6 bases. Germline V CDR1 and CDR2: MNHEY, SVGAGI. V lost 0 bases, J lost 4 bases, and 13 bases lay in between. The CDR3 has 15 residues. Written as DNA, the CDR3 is TGTGCCAGCAGTTACTCGGAGACAGGACTTTACGAGCAGTACTTC. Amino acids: CASSYSETGLYEQYF.

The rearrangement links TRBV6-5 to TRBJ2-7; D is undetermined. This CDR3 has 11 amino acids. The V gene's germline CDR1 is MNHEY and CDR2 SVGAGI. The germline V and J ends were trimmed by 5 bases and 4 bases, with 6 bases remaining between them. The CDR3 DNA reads TGTGCCAGCAGTGGGCAATACGAGCAGTACTTC. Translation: CASSGQYEQYF.

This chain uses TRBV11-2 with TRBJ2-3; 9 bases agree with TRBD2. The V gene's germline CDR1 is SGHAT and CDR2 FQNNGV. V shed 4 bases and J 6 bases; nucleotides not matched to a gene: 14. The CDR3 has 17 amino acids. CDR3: CASSYGVAGGPTDTQYF. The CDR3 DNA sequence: TGTGCCAGCAGCTACGGGGTCGCGGGAGGGCCAACGGATACGCAGTATTTT.

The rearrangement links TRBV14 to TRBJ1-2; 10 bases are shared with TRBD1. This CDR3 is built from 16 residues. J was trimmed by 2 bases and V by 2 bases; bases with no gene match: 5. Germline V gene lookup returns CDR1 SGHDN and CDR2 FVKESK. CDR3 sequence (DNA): TGTGCCAGCAGCCAAAGAAGGGACAGGGGAAACTATGGCTACACCTTC. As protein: CASSQRRDRGNYGYTF.

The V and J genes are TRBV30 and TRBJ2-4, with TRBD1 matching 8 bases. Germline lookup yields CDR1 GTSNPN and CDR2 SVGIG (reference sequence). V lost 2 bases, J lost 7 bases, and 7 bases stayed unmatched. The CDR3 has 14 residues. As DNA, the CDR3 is TGTGCCTGGAGTTCACAGGGGGAGAGTAACATTCAGTACTTC. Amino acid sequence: CAWSSQGESNIQYF.

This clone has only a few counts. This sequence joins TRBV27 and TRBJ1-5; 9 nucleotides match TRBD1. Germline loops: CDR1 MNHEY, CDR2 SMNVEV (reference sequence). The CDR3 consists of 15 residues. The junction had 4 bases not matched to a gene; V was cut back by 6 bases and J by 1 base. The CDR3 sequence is CASRRQGGSNQPQHF. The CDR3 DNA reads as TGTGCCAGCAGAAGACAGGGGGGCAGCAATCAGCCCCAGCATTTT.

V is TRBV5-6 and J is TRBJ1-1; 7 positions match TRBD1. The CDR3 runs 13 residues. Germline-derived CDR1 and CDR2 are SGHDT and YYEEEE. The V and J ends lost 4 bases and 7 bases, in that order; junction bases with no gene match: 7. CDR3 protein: CASSHDRDHEAFF. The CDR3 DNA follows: TGTGCCAGCAGCCATGACAGGGATCATGAAGCTTTCTTT.

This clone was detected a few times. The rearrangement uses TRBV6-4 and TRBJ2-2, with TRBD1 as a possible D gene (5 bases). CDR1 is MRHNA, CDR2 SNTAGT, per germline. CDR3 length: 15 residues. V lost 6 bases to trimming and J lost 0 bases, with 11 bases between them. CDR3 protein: CASSETDTNTGELFF. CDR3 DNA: TGTGCCAGCAGCGAGACAGATACGAACACCGGGGAGCTGTTTTTT.

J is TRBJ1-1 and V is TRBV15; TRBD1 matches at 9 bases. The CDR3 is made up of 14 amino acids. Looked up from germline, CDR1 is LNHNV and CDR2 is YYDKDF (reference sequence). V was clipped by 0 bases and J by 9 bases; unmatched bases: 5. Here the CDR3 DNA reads TGTGCCACCAGCAGAGATCGGGGACAGGGCAAAGCTTTCTTT. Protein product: CATSRDRGQGKAFF.

The CDR3 sequence is CASSLGQVNYEQYF. In DNA form, the CDR3 reads TGTGCCAGCAGCCTTGGACAGGTGAACTACGAGCAGTACTTC. V usage is TRBV14 and J usage is TRBJ2-7; TRBD1 aligns across 7 bases. The V gene's germline CDR1 is SGHDN and CDR2 FVKESK. The CDR3 spans 14 residues. V dropped 4 bases and J dropped 3; count of bases not matched to a gene: 6.

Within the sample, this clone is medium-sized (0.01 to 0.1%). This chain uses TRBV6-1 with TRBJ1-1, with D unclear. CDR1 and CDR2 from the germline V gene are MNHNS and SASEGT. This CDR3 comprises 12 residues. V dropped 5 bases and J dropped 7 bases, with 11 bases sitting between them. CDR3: CASSYDIGEAFF. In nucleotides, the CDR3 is TGTGCCAGCAGTTATGACATTGGTGAAGCTTTCTTT.